Listed below are T cell receptor beta chains from one sample, sequenced in a study of shared clonotypes between healthy human individuals. Assay: immunoSEQ multiplex PCR; the TCRdb copy retains only in-frame clones and omits some. This sample has some 2.4 million clones, with roughly 93% found just once. The sequencing sample was made of naive CD4+ T cells from PBMCs. These receptors all come from a young man in good health. Some clones in this sample may be carry-over from other donors' samples. Both conserved end residues are part of each CDR3. A D gene is named only where the DNA matches it firmly. Not all rows give a size; the values are once, few, many and, for expanded clones, a class.

d_gene,j_gene,abundance,v_gene,len,CDR3nt,CDR3aa
-,TRBJ1-2,-,TRBV6-1,13,TGTGCCAGCAGCCCCGTTAGGGCCTATGGCTACACCTTC,CASSPVRAYGYTF
TRBD1,TRBJ2-2,-,TRBV28,16,TGTGCCAGCAGTTCCCCGGGACAGGGGGCTCGGGGGGAGCTGTTTTTT,CASSSPGQGARGELFF
TRBD1,TRBJ2-3,-,TRBV7-3,14,TGTGCCAGCACCCTGACAGGGGCCACAGATACGCAGTATTTT,CASTLTGATDTQYF
-,TRBJ1-4,-,TRBV19,14,TGTGCCAGTACCCGAGCCCAGGGGAGTGAAAAACTGTTTTTT,CASTRAQGSEKLFF
-,TRBJ1-5,-,TRBV5-5,14,TGTGCCAGCAGCTTCTCCTCTCCTGGACAGCCCCAGCATTTT,CASSFSSPGQPQHF
TRBD1,TRBJ1-2,-,TRBV28,16,TGTGCCAGCAGCATCCAGGGGGCCCCGCCTAACTATGGCTACACCTTC,CASSIQGAPPNYGYTF
TRBD1,TRBJ1-1,-,TRBV25-1,15,TGTGCCAGCACCGGGACAGGGTCGATGAACACTGAAGCTTTCTTT,CASTGTGSMNTEAFF
TRBD2,TRBJ2-3,-,TRBV2,13,TGTGCCAGCCTAGCGGGTGAAGGGGATACGCAGTATTTT,CASLAGEGDTQYF
TRBD2,TRBJ2-7,-,TRBV28,14,TGTGCCAGCAGTTTACGGCAGGGAGGGGTGGAGCAGTACTTC,CASSLRQGGVEQYF
-,TRBJ1-2,-,TRBV10-3,12,TGTGCCATCAGCCCCGATACTCGGGGCTACACCTTC,CAISPDTRGYTF
TRBD1,TRBJ2-5,-,TRBV28,16,TGTGCCAGCAGTTTACGGACAGGGACGAGCCAAGAGACCCAGTACTTC,CASSLRTGTSQETQYF
TRBD1,TRBJ2-4,-,TRBV9,19,TGTGCCAGCAGCGCCCTACAGGGGGCGGAAGGACTAGCCAAAAACATTCAGTACTTC,CASSALQGAEGLAKNIQYF
-,TRBJ2-5,-,TRBV2,13,TGTGCCAGCAGTCCCGACAGGACTAGGACCCAGTACTTC,CASSPDRTRTQYF
-,TRBJ1-2,few,TRBV2,11,TGTGCCAGCAAGGCCGGCGTGGGCTACACCTTC,CASKAGVGYTF
-,TRBJ2-3,-,TRBV18,15,TGTGCCAGCTCGGGCGGACAGTGGCCCACAGATACGCAGTATTTT,CASSGGQWPTDTQYF
-,TRBJ2-2,-,TRBV25-1,15,TGTGCCAGCAGTGCGTCTAGCACGAACACCGGGGAGCTGTTTTTT,CASSASSTNTGELFF
TRBD2,TRBJ2-5,-,TRBV5-4,16,TGTGCCAGCAGCTCCCGGTCGACTAGCGGAGGGGAGACCCAGTACTTC,CASSSRSTSGGETQYF
-,TRBJ2-7,-,TRBV28,15,TGTGCCACCTCAGTTTTGGGGCAGGGACGTTACGAGCAGTACTTC,CATSVLGQGRYEQYF